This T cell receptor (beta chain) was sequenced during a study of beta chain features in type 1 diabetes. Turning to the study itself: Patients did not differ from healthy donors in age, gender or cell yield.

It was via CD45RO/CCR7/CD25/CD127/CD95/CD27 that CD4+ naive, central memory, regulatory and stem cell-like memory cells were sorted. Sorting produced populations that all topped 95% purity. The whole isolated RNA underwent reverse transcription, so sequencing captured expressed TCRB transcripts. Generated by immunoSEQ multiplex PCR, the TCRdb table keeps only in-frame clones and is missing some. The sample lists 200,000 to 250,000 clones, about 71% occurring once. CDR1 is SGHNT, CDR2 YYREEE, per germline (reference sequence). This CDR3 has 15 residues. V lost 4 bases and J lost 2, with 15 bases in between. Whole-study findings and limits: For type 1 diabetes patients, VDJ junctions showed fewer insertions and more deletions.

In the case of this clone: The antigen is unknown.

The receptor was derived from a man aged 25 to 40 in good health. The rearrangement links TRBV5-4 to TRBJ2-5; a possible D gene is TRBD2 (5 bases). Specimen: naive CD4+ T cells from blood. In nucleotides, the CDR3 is TGTGCCAGCAGCCCCTGGGCTAGCATGCAAGAGACCCAGTACTTC. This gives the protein CASSPWASMQETQYF.